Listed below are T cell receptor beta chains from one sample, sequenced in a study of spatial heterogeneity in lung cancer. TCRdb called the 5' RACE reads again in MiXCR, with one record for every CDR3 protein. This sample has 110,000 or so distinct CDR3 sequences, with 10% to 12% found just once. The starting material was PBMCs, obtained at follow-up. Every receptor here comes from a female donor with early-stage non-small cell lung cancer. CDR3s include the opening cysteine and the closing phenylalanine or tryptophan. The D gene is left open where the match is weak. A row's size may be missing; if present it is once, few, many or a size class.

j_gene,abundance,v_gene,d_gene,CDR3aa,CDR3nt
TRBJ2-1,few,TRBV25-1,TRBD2,CASSESLTSGSWGYTYNEQFF,TGTGCCAGCAGTGAATCCCTAACTAGCGGGAGTTGGGGATATACCTACAATGAGCAGTTCTTC
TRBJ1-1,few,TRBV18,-,CASSPPGEGNTEAFF,TGTGCCAGCTCACCCCCCGGGGAAGGGAACACTGAAGCTTTCTTT
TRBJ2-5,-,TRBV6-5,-,CASTTHGTAWFETQYF,TGTGCCAGCACCACCCATGGGACCGCTTGGTTTGAGACCCAGTACTTC
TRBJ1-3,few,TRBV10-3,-,CAISAPLYAGNTIYF,TGTGCCATCAGTGCGCCACTCTACGCTGGAAACACCATATATTTT
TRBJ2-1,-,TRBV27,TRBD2,CASSFLAAGVTNEQFF,TGTGCCAGCAGTTTCTTGGCAGCGGGAGTTACAAATGAGCAGTTCTTC
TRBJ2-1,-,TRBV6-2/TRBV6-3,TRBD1,CASSYTAGGYNEQFF,TGTGCCAGCAGTTATACGGCAGGGGGATACAATGAGCAGTTCTTC
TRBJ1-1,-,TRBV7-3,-,CVSSLTHGTEAFF,TGTGTCAGCAGCTTAACCCACGGGACTGAAGCTTTCTTT
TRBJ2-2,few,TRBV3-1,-,CASSPVQARVGELFF,TGTGCCAGCAGCCCGGTACAGGCTCGGGTCGGGGAGCTGTTTTTT
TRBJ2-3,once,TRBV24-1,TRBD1,CATSERDRDTDTQYF,TGTGCCACCAGTGAACGGGACAGGGACACAGATACGCAGTATTTT
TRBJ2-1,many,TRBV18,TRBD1,CASSPVGQGGNEQFF,TGTGCCAGCTCACCAGTGGGACAGGGGGGCAATGAGCAGTTCTTC
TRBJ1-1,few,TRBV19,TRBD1,CASSMGTGGLTEAFF,TGTGCCAGTAGTATGGGGACAGGGGGCCTCACTGAAGCTTTCTTT
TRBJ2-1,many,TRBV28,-,CASSPNRAANEQFF,TGTGCCAGCAGTCCGAACCGGGCCGCCAATGAGCAGTTCTTC
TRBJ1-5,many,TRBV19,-,CASSPSFVWEGNQPQHF,TGTGCCAGTAGTCCGTCTTTTGTGTGGGAGGGCAATCAGCCCCAGCATTTT
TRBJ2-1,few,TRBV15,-,CATSRAAFKANEQFF,TGTGCCACCAGCAGGGCCGCATTTAAGGCCAATGAGCAGTTCTTC
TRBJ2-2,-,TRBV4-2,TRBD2,CASSQGGREAGELFF,TGTGCCAGCAGCCAAGGCGGGAGAGAGGCCGGGGAGCTGTTTTTT
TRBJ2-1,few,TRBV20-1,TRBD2,CSARKLADSYNEQFF,TGCAGTGCTAGAAAACTAGCGGACTCCTACAATGAGCAGTTCTTC
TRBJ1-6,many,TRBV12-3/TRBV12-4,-,CASRELRDSPLHF,TGTGCCAGCAGGGAACTACGTGATTCACCCCTCCACTTT
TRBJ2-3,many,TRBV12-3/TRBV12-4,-,CASSLGDGSTDTQYF,TGTGCCAGCAGTTTAGGGGACGGGAGCACAGATACGCAGTATTTT
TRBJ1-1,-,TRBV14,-,CASSQEVWGQINTEAFF,TGTGCCAGCAGCCAAGAGGTGTGGGGCCAGATCAACACTGAAGCTTTCTTT
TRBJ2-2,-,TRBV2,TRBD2,CASLAVWTGELFF,TGTGCCAGTCTAGCGGTGTGGACCGGGGAGCTGTTTTTT
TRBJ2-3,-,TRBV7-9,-,CASSRQQGPDTQYF,TGTGCCAGCAGCCGGCAACAGGGCCCAGATACGCAGTATTTT
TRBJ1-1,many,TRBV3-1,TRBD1,CASKGQGGYRAEAFF,TGTGCCAGCAAAGGACAGGGGGGTTATCGTGCTGAAGCTTTCTTT
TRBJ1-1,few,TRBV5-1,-,CASSLSFNTEAFF,TGCGCCAGCAGCTTGTCTTTTAACACTGAAGCTTTCTTT
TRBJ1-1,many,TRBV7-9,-,CASSLAAGPNTEAFF,TGTGCCAGCAGCTTAGCTGCCGGGCCGAACACTGAAGCTTTCTTT
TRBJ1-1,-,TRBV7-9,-,CASSFVGTTEAFF,TGTGCCAGCAGCTTTGTAGGGACGACTGAAGCTTTCTTT
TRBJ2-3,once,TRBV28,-,CASSLPLTSFTDTQYF,TGTGCCAGCAGCCTCCCTCTTACGTCGTTCACAGATACGCAGTATTTT
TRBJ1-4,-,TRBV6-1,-,CASSELQSEKLFF,TGTGCCAGCAGTGAACTACAAAGCGAAAAACTGTTTTTT
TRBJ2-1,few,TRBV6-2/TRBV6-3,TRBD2,CASSPPTHTHKSSGRAFRNEQFF,TGTGCCAGCAGTCCCCCTACCCACACTCACAAATCTAGCGGGAGGGCCTTCCGCAATGAGCAGTTCTTC
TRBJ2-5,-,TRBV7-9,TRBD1,CASSLRRGQGASETQYF,TGTGCCAGCAGCTTACGCCGGGGACAGGGGGCCTCAGAGACCCAGTACTTC
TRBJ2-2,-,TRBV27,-,CAPRGSTGELFF,TGTGCCCCCAGAGGGAGCACCGGGGAGCTGTTTTTT
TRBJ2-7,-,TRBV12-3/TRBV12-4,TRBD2,CASSFDRKLAGGSERYF,TGTGCCAGCAGTTTTGATCGGAAACTAGCGGGAGGAAGCGAGCGGTACTTC
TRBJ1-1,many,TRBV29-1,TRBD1,CSVEGDRGTEAFF,TGCAGCGTGGAAGGGGACAGGGGGACTGAAGCTTTCTTT